The source of this T cell receptor (beta chain) is a study of blood T cell repertoires in COVID-19. About the research overall: Acute-phase and convalescent COVID-19 samples originated in the United States, Italy and Spain. Sample material is recorded as cDNA or gDNA derived from T cells, B-cell-depleted T cells, or PBMCs.

The CDR3 consists of 14 residues. The V gene's germline CDR1 is SGDLS and CDR2 YYNGEE. Trimming shortened V by 0 bases and J by 7 bases, and 14 bases separated the two germline ends. The protocol was immunoSEQ multiplex PCR, while the TCRdb copy is restricted to in-frame clones and leaves out a portion. The sample includes roughly 20,000 clones, about 88% of them seen just once. The sequence came from a human donor in a cohort sampled during active COVID-19. Sequencing was done on a sample of peripheral blood. The chain is built from TRBV9 and TRBJ2-7; a weak D match, TRBD2 (5 bases). The DNA of the CDR3 is TGTGCCAGCAGCGTAGATCCGGGAACAAGGGAGCAGTACTTC. Its protein product is CASSVDPGTREQYF.